The text below deals with one T cell receptor (beta chain). The antigen remains unidentified. CDR1 and CDR2 from the germline V gene are MDHEN and SYDVKM. The CDR3 runs 16 residues. Trimming took 5 bases from V and 3 from J, leaving 19 bases between them. Repertoires were generated with immunoSEQ multiplex PCR, while TCRdb's copy carries only in-frame clones and drops some. The data show about 2.1 million clones, roughly 91% seen once. Naive CD8 isolation took CD45RO-negative cells positively selected for CCR7 and excluded terminally differentiated effector memory CD45RA+ cells. This entry comes from a study of shared clonotypes between healthy human individuals. Study information: In total, the donors were a couple of women and a few men aged 18 to 49. Study outcomes and limitations: In contrast to clonotypes shared by all four donors, non-shared clonotypes had lower generation probabilities. Despite large depth, sorted-subset datasets appeared incompletely sequenced. Around 5% was the fraction of naive CD4 clonotypes found shared across several donors.

The sample comprised naive CD8+ T cells from PBMCs. V usage is TRBV28 and J usage is TRBJ1-2; D is uncertain. The source of this sequence is a man aged 18 to 29 in good health. Some clones in this sample may be carry-over from other donors' samples. The CDR3 DNA reads as TGTGCCAGCAGTCCTCCGGCCCCGGGGAGGGACTATGGCTACACCTTC. Translation gives CASSPPAPGRDYGYTF.